A single sample is the source of the 17 T cell receptor beta chains below, sequenced in a study of response to subunit inactivated influenza vaccine. TCRdb re-called the RT-PCR reads with MiXCR, one entry per CDR3 protein. This sample has some 640,000 distinct CDR3 sequences, with about 15% found just once. The specimen was PBMCs from blood, collected 14 days before vaccination. All receptors derive from a man in his fifties who received an inactivated influenza vaccine.

The chain recombines TRBV15 with TRBJ1-3; D is unclear. The CDR3 spans 14 residues. Germline CDR1 LNHNV, CDR2 YYDKDF (reference sequence). V lost 5 bases and J 2 bases, leaving 10 bases between the germline ends. DNA of the CDR3: TGTGCCACCAGCCCCGGAGGGACTGGAAACACCATATATTTT. Protein: CATSPGGTGNTIYF.

This clonotype was seen ten or more times. The chain carries TRBV29-1 and TRBJ2-4, with D uncertain. The germline V and J ends were trimmed by 0 bases and 1 base, with 13 bases remaining between them. There are 16 residues in the CDR3. Germline values: CDR1 SQVTM, CDR2 ANQGSEA. The CDR3 DNA reads as TGCAGCGTTGAAGACGGTGCGGTAGGGGCCAAAAACATTCAGTACTTC. It encodes CSVEDGAVGAKNIQYF.

This clonotype was counted between two and nine times. V usage is TRBV20-1 and J usage is TRBJ1-2; 8 bases align to TRBD1. CDR1 DFQATT and CDR2 SNEGSKA come from the germline V gene (reference sequence). Trimming took 5 bases from V and 8 from J; bases not matched to a gene: 7. CDR3 size: 12 residues. Written as DNA, the CDR3 is TGCAGTGCTGGACAGGGTGCTTTCGGCTACACCTTC. Translated: CSAGQGAFGYTF.

The chain has TRBV20-1 and TRBJ2-5; D is ambiguous. V was trimmed by 3 bases and J by 3 bases, leaving 11 bases between them. This CDR3 has 13 residues. The germline CDR1 and CDR2 sequences are DFQATT and SNEGSKA (reference sequence). The CDR3 DNA follows: TGCAGTGCTAGGATTCAGGCAGAAGAGACCCAGTACTTC. Its protein product is CSARIQAEETQYF.

This sequence joins TRBV12-3 or TRBV12-4 and TRBJ2-1, with 14 nucleotides matching TRBD2. With 3 bases clipped from V and 9 bases from J, the junction kept 7 bases outside the gene matches. CDR3 length equals 16 residues. The CDR3: CASSFQGTSGGSEQFF. In DNA form, the CDR3 reads TGTGCCAGCAGTTTCCAAGGGACTAGCGGGGGTTCTGAGCAGTTCTTC.

There are many counts of this clonotype. This chain joins TRBV10-3 and TRBJ2-2; 8 positions match TRBD2. The CDR3 consists of 15 residues. V gave up 6 bases and J gave up 4 bases; unmatched junction bases: 7. Germline V gene sequence: CDR1 ENHRY, CDR2 SYGVKD. The CDR3 DNA reads as TGTGCCATCAGCTACGGGGGGGCAGGCACCGGGGAGCTGTTTTTT. Translating gives CAISYGGAGTGELFF.

The J gene is TRBJ2-5, the V gene TRBV4-2; a possible D gene is TRBD2 (6 bases). The V gene's germline CDR1 is LGHNA and CDR2 YNFKEQ. The V end lost 1 base, the J end lost 5 bases, and 14 bases lay between the germline ends. This CDR3 comprises 15 residues. The CDR3 spells CASSQGAGRWETQYF. The CDR3 DNA follows: TGTGCCAGCAGCCAAGGGGCGGGGAGGTGGGAGACCCAGTACTTC.

The genes are TRBV16 and TRBJ2-5; no definite D call. V lost 0 bases and J lost 4, with 3 bases in between. The CDR3 length is 12 residues. Germline V gene data show CDR1 as KGHSY and CDR2 as FQNENV. CDR3 nucleotide sequence: TGTGCCAGCAGCCAATCACGAGAGACCCAGTACTTC. This gives the protein CASSQSRETQYF.

This clonotype appeared a few times. The CDR3 DNA reads as TGCGCCAGCAGCAAAGACCCTCGCCCCCAATCGAACACCGGGGAGCTGTTTTTT. Residues: CASSKDPRPQSNTGELFF. The J gene is TRBJ2-2, the V gene TRBV5-1; the D is unclear. The length of the CDR3 is 18 residues. The V end lost 4 bases, the J end lost 0 bases, and 19 bases lay between the germline ends. From germline, CDR1 is SGHRS and CDR2 YFSETQ.

This chain links TRBV7-6 with TRBJ1-1, with D possibly matching TRBD1 (5 bases). The length of the CDR3 is 13 residues. V shed 2 bases and J shed 6 bases, with 10 bases lying between them. CDR1 is SGHVS, CDR2 FNYEAQ, per germline. CDR3 sequence (DNA): TGTGCCAGCAGCTTATTTCGGGACGCTGAAGCTTTCTTT. This sequence encodes CASSLFRDAEAFF.

This clonotype was observed a few times. The CDR3 reads CASSRDRFPNTEAFF. The CDR3 DNA follows: TGTGCCAGCAGCCGAGACAGGTTCCCGAACACTGAAGCTTTCTTT. This sequence joins TRBV11-1 and TRBJ1-1; perhaps TRBD1 as D (6 bases). The CDR3 contains 15 residues. Trimming left V 5 bases short and J 1 base short, with 14 bases between. CDR1 and CDR2 from the germline V gene are SGHAT and FQDESV (reference sequence). Complete variable domain (other parts from reference TRBV11-1 and TRBJ1-1): EAEVAQSPRYKITEKSQAVAFWCDPISGHATLYWYRQILGQGPELLVQFQDESVVDDSQLPKDRFSAERLKGVDSTLKIQPAELGDSAMYLCASSRDRFPNTEAFFGQGTRLTVV.

A few counts support this clonotype. The CDR3 spells CASSQEWSRPLPYEQYF. DNA of the CDR3: TGCGCCAGCAGCCAAGAATGGTCCCGACCTCTTCCCTACGAGCAGTACTTC. The rearrangement uses TRBV4-3 and TRBJ2-7; D is unresolved. CDR3 size: 17 residues. V lost 0 bases to trimming and J lost 2 bases, with 17 bases between them. Germline assignment: CDR1 LGHNA and CDR2 YSLEER.

This clonotype was observed a handful of times. The chain combines TRBV27 with TRBJ1-3, with D possibly matching TRBD1 (5 bases). CDR3 length: 18 amino acids. From germline, CDR1 is MNHEY and CDR2 SMNVEV (reference sequence). The V and J ends lost 3 bases and 1 base respectively, with 19 bases between them. The chain's CDR3 is CASSFLPPNSGSGNTIYF. Here the CDR3 DNA reads TGTGCCAGCAGTTTCCTACCCCCCAACTCAGGGTCTGGAAACACCATATATTTT.

This rearrangement joins TRBV12-3 or TRBV12-4 to TRBJ1-6; no reliable D call. The CDR3 is made up of 15 amino acids. Trimming took 3 bases from V and 8 from J, leaving 14 bases between them. The CDR3 DNA is TGTGCCAGCAGTTTCTCGACGGGGAAAGATTCACCCCTCCACTTT. Its translation is CASSFSTGKDSPLHF.

The V and J genes are TRBV2 and TRBJ2-1, with 12 nucleotides matching TRBD2. V gave up 10 bases and J gave up 9 bases; unmatched junction bases: 13. The germline gives CDR1 SNHLY, CDR2 FYNNEI. The CDR3 sequence is 15 residues long. CDR3 sequence: CAIATRTSGIGEQFF. CDR3 DNA sequence: TGTGCCATCGCCACGCGGACTAGCGGGATAGGTGAGCAGTTCTTC.

This clonotype has a count of ten or more. This sequence joins TRBV12-3 or TRBV12-4 and TRBJ1-5; 7 bases fit TRBD1. The CDR3 covers 13 residues. The V gene end was trimmed by 6 bases and the J gene end by 6 bases; junction bases not matched to a gene: 5. CDR3 sequence (DNA): TGTGCCAGCAGGGAACAGGGGAGTCAGCCCCAGCATTTT. Amino acid sequence: CASREQGSQPQHF.

This clonotype was seen a few times. J is TRBJ2-1 and V is TRBV7-8; D gene uncertain. Germline assignment: CDR1 SGHVS and CDR2 FQNEAQ. Trimming removed 5 bases at V and 10 bases at J, with 21 bases between. The CDR3 spans 15 residues. DNA of the CDR3: TGTGCCAGCAGCGACCGGCCCCCCGAAATTCTGGAGCAGTTCTTC. This encodes CASSDRPPEILEQFF.